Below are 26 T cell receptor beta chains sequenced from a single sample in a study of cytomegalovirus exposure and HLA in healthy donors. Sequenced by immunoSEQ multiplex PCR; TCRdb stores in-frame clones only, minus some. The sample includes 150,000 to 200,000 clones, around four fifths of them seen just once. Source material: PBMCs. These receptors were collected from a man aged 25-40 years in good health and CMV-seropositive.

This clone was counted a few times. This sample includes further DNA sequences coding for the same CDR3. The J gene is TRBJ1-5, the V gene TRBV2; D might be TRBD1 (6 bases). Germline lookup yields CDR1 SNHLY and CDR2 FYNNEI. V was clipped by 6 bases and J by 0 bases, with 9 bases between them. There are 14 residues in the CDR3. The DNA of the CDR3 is TGTGCCAGCAGACAGACAGGTAGCAATCAGCCCCAGCATTTT. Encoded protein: CASRQTGSNQPQHF.

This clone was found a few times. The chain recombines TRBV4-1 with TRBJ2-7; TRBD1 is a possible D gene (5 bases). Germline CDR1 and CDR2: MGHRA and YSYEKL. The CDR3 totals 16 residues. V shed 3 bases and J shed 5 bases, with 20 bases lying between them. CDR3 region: CASSHWAGRSGDEQYF. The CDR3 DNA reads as TGCGCCAGCAGCCATTGGGCAGGGCGGTCAGGAGACGAGCAGTACTTC.

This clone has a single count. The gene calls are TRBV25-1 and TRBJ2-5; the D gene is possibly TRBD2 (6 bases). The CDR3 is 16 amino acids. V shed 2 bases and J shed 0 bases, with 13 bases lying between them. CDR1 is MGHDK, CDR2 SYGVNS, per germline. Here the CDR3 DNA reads TGTGCCAGCAGTGAACCGACTAGTTCGTACCAAGAGACCCAGTACTTC. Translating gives CASSEPTSSYQETQYF. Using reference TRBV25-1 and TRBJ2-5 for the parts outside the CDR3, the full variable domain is EADIYQTPRYLVIGTGKKITLECSQTMGHDKMYWYQQDPGMELHLIHYSYGVNSTEKGDLSSESTVSRIRTEHFPLTLESARPSHTSQYLCASSEPTSSYQETQYFGPGTRLLVL.

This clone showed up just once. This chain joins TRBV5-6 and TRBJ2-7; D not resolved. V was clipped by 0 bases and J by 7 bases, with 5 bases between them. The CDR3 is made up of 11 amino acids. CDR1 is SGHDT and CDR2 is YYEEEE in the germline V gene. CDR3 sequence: CASSLDAEQYF. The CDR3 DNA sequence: TGTGCCAGCAGCTTGGACGCGGAGCAGTACTTC.

The CDR3 sequence is CASSVYGVSTDTQYF. The CDR3 DNA is TGTGCCAGCAGCGTATACGGGGTGAGCACAGATACGCAGTATTTT. The chain uses TRBV9 and TRBJ2-3, with D perhaps matching TRBD2 (5 bases). Germline CDR1 SGDLS, CDR2 YYNGEE. V was trimmed by 1 base and J by 0 bases, leaving 9 bases between them. The CDR3 is made up of 15 amino acids.

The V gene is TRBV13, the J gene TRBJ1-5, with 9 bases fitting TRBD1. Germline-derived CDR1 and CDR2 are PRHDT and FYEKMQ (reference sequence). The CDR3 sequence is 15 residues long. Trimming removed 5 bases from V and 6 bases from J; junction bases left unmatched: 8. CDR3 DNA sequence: TGTGCCAGCAGCCAGATACAGGGGGCGTGTCAGCCCCAGCATTTT. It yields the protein CASSQIQGACQPQHF.

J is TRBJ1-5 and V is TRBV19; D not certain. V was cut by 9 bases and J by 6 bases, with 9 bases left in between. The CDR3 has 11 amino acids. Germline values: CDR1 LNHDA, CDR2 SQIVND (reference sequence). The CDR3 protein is CASSEGQPQHF. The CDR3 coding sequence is TGTGCCAGCTCGGAGGGTCAGCCCCAGCATTTT.

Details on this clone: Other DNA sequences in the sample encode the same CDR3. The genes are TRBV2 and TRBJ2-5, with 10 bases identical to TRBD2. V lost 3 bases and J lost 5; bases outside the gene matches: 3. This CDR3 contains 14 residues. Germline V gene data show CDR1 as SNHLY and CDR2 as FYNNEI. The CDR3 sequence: CASSEGLASETQYF. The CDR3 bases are TGTGCCAGCAGTGAGGGACTAGCGTCCGAGACCCAGTACTTC.

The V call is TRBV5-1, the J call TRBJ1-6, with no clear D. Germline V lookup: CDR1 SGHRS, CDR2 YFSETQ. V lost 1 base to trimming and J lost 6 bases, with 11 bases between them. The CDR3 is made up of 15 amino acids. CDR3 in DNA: TGCGCCAGCAGCTTGTGGCAGCAGCGTAATTCACCCCTCCACTTT. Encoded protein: CASSLWQQRNSPLHF.

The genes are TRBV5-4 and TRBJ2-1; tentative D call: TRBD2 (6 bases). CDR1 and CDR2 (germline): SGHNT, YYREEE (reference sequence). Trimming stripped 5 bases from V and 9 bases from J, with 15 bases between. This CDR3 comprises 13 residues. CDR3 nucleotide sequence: TGTGCCAGCAGTTTTGCTAGCGTCTCTGAGCAGTTCTTC. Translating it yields CASSFASVSEQFF. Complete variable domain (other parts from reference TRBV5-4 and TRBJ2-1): ETGVTQSPTHLIKTRGQQVTLRCSSQSGHNTVSWYQQALGQGPQFIFQYYREEENGRGNFPPRFSGLQFPNYSSELNVNALELDDSALYLCASSFASVSEQFFGPGTRLTVL.

Here the CDR3 DNA reads TGTGCCAGCAGCTTTTGGGCAGGCCTTAATGAAAAACTGTTTTTT. Translation gives CASSFWAGLNEKLFF. The chain carries TRBV11-2 and TRBJ1-4, with D uncertain. The germline V gene has CDR1 SGHAT and CDR2 FQNNGV. The CDR3 is 15 residues long. Deletions cut 3 bases from V and 4 bases from J, with 12 bases between.

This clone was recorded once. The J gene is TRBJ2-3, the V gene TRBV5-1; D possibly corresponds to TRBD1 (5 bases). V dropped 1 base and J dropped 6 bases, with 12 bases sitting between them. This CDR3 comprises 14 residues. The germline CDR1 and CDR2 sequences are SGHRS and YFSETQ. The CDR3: CASSLFSQGDTQYF. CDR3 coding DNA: TGCGCCAGCAGCTTGTTTTCTCAGGGCGATACGCAGTATTTT.

CDR3 sequence reads: CASIPSNPDRSYEQYF. The CDR3 bases are TGTGCCAGCATTCCAAGCAATCCAGACAGGTCCTACGAGCAGTACTTC. The chain joins TRBV6-6 to TRBJ2-7; D might be TRBD1 (6 bases). Trimming stripped 7 bases from V and 1 base from J, with 20 bases between. Germline V CDR1 and CDR2: MNHNY, SVGAGI (reference sequence). CDR3 length: 16 residues.

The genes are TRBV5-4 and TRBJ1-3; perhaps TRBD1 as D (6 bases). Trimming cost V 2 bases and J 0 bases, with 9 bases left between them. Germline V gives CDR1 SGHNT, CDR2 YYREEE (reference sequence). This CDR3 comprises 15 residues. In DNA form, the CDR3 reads TGTGCCAGCAGCTTTGGGGGCTACTCTGGAAACACCATATATTTT. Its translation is CASSFGGYSGNTIYF.

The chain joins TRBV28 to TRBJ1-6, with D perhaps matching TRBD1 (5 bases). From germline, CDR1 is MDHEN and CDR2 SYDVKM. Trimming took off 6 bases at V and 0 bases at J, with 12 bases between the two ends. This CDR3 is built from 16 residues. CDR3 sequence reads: CASSPDSRSYNSPLHF. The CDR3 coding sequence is TGTGCCAGCAGCCCTGACAGTCGCTCCTATAATTCACCCCTCCACTTT. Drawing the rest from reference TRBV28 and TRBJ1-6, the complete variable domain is DVKVTQSSRYLVKRTGEKVFLECVQDMDHENMFWYRQDPGLGLRLIYFSYDVKMKEKGDIPEGYSVSREKKERFSLILESASTNQTSMYLCASSPDSRSYNSPLHFGNGTRLTVT.

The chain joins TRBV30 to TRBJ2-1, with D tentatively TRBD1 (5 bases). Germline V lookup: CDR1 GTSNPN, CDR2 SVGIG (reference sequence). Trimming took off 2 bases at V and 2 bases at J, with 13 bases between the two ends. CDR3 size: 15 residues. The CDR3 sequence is CAWSPTQEAYNEQFF. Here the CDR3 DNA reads TGTGCCTGGAGTCCAACACAGGAAGCCTACAATGAGCAGTTCTTC.

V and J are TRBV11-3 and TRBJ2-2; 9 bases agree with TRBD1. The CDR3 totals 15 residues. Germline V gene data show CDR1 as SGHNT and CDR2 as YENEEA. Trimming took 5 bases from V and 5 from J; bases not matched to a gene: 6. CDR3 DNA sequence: TGTGCCAGCAGCCTCCGGGACAGGGATACCGGGGAGCTGTTTTTT. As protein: CASSLRDRDTGELFF.

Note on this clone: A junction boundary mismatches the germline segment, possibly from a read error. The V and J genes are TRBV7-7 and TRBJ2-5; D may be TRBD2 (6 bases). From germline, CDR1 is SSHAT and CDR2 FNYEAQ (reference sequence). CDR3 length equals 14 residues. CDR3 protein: CASSLGAGGETQYF. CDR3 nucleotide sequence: TGTGCTAGCAGCTTAGGGGCAGGAGGGGAGACCCAGTACTTC. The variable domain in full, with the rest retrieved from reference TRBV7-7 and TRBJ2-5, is GAGVSQSPRYKVTKRGQDVTLRCDPISSHATLYWYQQALGQGPEFLTYFNYEAQPDKSGLPSDRFSAERPEGSISTLTIQRTEQRDSAMYRCASSLGAGGETQYFGPGTRLLVL.

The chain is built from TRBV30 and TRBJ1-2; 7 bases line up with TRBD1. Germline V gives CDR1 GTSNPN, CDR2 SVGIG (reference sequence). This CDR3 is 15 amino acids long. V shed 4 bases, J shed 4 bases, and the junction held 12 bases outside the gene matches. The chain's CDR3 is CAWTGTVVLRYGYTF. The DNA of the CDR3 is TGTGCCTGGACCGGGACAGTAGTGCTTCGCTATGGCTACACCTTC. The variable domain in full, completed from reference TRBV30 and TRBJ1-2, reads SQTIHQWPATLVQPVGSPLSLECTVEGTSNPNLYWYRQAAGRGLQLLFYSVGIGQISSEVPQNLSASRPQDRQFILSSKKLLLSDSGFYLCAWTGTVVLRYGYTFGSGTRLTVV.

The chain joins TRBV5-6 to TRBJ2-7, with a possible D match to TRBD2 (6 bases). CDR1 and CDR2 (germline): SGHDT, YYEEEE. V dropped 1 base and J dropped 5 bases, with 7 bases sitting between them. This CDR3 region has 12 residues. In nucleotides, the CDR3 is TGTGCCAGCAGCTTGACTAGCAACGAGCAGTACTTC. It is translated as CASSLTSNEQYF.

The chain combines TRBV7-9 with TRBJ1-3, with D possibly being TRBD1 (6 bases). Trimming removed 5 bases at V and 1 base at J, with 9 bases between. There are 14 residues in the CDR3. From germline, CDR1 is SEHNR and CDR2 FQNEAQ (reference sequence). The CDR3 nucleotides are TGTGCCAGCAGCAGGGGGAGTTCTGGAAACACCATATATTTT. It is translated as CASSRGSSGNTIYF.

The CDR3 region has the DNA TGTGCCAGCAGTCCGACAGGGGTTCTCAGTTATGGCTACACCTTC. Residues: CASSPTGVLSYGYTF. The rearrangement joins TRBV6-5 to TRBJ1-2; TRBD1 aligns across 8 bases. Trimming removed 5 bases from V and 5 bases from J; junction bases left unmatched: 10. CDR1 and CDR2 from the germline V gene are MNHEY and SVGAGI. The CDR3 covers 15 residues.

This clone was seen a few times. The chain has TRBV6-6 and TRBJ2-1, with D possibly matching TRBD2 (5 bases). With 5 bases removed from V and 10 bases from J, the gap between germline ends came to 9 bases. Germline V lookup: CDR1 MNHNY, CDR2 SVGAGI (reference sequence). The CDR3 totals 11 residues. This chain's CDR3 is CASSPREEQFF. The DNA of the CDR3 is TGTGCCAGCAGTCCCCGGGAAGAGCAGTTCTTC.

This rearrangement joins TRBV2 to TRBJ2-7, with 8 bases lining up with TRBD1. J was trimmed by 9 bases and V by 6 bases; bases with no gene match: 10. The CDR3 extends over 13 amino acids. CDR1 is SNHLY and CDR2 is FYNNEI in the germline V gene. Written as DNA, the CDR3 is TGTGCCAGCAGGTCCGGACAGGGAATCGTGCAGTACTTC. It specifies CASRSGQGIVQYF.

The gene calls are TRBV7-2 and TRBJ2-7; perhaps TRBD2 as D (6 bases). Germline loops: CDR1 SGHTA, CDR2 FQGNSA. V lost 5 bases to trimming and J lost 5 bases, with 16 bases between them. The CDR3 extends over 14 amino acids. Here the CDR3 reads CASSPGRDGDEQYF. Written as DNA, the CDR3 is TGTGCCAGCAGCCCCGGGCGGGACGGCGACGAGCAGTACTTC.

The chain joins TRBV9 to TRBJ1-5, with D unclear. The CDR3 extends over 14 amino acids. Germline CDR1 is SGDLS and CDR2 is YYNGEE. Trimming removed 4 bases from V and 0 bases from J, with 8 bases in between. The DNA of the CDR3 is TGTGCCAGCAGCATCGAGGGTAGCAATCAGCCCCAGCATTTT. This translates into CASSIEGSNQPQHF. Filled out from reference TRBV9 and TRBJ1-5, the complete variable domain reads DSGVTQTPKHLITATGQRVTLRCSPRSGDLSVYWYQQSLDQGLQFLIQYYNGEERAKGNILERFSAQQFPDLHSELNLSSLELGDSALYFCASSIEGSNQPQHFGDGTRLSIL.